The T cell receptor beta chain described here comes from a study of T cell changes during pregnancy in multiple sclerosis. Sequencing used immunoSEQ multiplex PCR; TCRdb keeps in-frame clones, though not all of them. The profile shows about 31,000 clones, over 75% of them singletons. The J segment lost 7 bases and the V segment lost 0 bases, leaving 3 bases of the junction unmatched. CDR3 size: 14 residues. Germline assignment: CDR1 MNHEY and CDR2 SMNVEV (reference sequence). The source material was CD8+ T cells from peripheral blood mononuclear cells, sampled in the second trimester of pregnancy. This chain uses TRBV27 with TRBJ2-1, with 7 bases aligning to TRBD1. The receptor's source is a female donor with multiple sclerosis, enrolled in a pregnancy study. CDR3 coding DNA: TGTGCCAGCAGTTTATCAAACAGGGGAAATGAGCAGTTCTTC. Its translation: CASSLSNRGNEQFF.